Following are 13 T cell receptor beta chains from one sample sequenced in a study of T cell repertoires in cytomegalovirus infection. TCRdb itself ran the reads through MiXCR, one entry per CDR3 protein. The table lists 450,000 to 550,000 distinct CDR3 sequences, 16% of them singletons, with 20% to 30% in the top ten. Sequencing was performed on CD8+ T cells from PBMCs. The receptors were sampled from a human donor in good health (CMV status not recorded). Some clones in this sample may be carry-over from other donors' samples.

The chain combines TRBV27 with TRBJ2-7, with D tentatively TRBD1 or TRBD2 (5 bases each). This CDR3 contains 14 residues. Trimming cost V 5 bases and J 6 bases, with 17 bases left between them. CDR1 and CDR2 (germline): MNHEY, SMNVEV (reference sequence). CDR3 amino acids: CASSTGTGTPEQYF. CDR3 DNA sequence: TGTGCCAGCAGTACCGGGACGGGAACCCCCGAGCAGTACTTC.

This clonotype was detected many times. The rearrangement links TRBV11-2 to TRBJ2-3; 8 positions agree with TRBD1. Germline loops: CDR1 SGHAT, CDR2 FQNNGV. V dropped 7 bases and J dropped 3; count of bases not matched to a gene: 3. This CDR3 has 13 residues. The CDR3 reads CASIDRGTDTQYF. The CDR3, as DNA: TGTGCCAGCATTGACAGGGGTACAGATACGCAGTATTTT. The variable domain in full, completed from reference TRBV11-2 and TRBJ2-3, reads EAGVAQSPRYKIIEKRQSVAFWCNPISGHATLYWYQQILGQGPKLLIQFQNNGVVDDSQLPKDRFSAERLKGVDSTLKIQPAKLEDSAVYLCASIDRGTDTQYFGPGTRLTVL.

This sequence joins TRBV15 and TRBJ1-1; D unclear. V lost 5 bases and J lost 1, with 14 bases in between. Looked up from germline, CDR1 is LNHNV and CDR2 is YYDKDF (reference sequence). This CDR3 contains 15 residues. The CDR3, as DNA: TGTGCCACCAGCGAGGACCTGATTGGGAACACTGAAGCTTTCTTT. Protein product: CATSEDLIGNTEAFF.

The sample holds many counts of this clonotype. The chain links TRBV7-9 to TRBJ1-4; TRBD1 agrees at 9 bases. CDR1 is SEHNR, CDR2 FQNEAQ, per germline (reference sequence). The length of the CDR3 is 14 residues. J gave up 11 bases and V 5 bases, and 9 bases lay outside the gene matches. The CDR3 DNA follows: TGTGCCAGCAGCAATTCGGGACAGGGCTTTAAACTGTTTTTT. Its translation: CASSNSGQGFKLFF.

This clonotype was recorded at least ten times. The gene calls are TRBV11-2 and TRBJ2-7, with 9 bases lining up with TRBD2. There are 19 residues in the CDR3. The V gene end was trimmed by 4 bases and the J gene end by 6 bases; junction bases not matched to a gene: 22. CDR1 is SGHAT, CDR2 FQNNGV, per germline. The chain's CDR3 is CASSSPYSSRLAAQSEQYF. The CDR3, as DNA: TGTGCCAGCAGCTCCCCATATTCATCCCGACTAGCGGCGCAGAGCGAGCAGTACTTC.

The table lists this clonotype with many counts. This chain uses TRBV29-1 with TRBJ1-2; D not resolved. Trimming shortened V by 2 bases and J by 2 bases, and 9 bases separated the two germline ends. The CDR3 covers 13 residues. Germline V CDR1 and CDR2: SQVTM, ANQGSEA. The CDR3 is CSVENEQNYGYTF. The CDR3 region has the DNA TGCAGCGTTGAAAATGAACAGAACTATGGCTACACCTTC.

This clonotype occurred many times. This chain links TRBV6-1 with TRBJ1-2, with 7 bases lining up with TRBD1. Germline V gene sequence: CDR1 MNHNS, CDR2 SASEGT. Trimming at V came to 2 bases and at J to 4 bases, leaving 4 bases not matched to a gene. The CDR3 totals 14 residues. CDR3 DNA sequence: TGTGCCAGCAGTGAAATACGGGACAGCTATGGCTACACCTTC. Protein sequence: CASSEIRDSYGYTF.

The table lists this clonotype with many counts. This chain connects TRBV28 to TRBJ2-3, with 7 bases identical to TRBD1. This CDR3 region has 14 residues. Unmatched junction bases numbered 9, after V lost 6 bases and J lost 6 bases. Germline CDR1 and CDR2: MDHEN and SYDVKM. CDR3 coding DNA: TGTGCCAGCAGCCGGGACAGAGAGGTGGATACGCAGTATTTT. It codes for CASSRDREVDTQYF.

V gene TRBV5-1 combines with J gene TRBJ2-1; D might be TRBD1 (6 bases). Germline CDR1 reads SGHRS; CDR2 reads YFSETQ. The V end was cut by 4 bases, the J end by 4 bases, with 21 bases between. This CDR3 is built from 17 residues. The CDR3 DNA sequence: TGCGCCAGCAGCCTAAGGGACATTTCGCAACAATACAATGAGCAGTTCTTC. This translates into CASSLRDISQQYNEQFF.

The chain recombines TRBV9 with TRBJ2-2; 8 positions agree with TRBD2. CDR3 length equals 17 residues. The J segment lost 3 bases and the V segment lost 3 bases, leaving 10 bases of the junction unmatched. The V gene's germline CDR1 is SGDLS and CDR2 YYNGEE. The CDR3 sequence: CASSASRAGGYTGELFF. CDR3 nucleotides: TGTGCCAGCAGCGCCTCCCGGGCGGGAGGTTACACCGGGGAGCTGTTTTTT.

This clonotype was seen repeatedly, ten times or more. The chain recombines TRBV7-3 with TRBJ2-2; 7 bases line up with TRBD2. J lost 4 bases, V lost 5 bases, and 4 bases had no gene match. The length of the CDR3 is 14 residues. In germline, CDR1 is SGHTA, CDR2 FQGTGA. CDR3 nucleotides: TGTGCCAGCAGCATCGGACTAGGCACCGGGGAGCTGTTTTTT. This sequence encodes CASSIGLGTGELFF.

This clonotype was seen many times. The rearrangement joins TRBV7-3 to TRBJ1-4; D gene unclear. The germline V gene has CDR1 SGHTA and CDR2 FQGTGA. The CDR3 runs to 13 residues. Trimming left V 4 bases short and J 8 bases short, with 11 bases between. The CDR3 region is CASSSTTGEKLFF. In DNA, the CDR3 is TGTGCCAGCAGCTCAACGACTGGAGAAAAACTGTTTTTT. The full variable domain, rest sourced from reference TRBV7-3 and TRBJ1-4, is GAGVSQTPSNKVTEKGKYVELRCDPISGHTALYWYRQSLGQGPEFLIYFQGTGAADDSGLPNDRFFAVRPEGSVSTLKIQRTERGDSAVYLCASSSTTGEKLFFGSGTQLSVL.

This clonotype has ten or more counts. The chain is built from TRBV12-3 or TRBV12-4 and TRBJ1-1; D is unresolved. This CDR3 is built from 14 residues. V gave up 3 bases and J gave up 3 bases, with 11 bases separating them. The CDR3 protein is CASSFPVLHTEAFF. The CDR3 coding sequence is TGTGCCAGCAGTTTCCCCGTACTCCACACTGAAGCTTTCTTT.